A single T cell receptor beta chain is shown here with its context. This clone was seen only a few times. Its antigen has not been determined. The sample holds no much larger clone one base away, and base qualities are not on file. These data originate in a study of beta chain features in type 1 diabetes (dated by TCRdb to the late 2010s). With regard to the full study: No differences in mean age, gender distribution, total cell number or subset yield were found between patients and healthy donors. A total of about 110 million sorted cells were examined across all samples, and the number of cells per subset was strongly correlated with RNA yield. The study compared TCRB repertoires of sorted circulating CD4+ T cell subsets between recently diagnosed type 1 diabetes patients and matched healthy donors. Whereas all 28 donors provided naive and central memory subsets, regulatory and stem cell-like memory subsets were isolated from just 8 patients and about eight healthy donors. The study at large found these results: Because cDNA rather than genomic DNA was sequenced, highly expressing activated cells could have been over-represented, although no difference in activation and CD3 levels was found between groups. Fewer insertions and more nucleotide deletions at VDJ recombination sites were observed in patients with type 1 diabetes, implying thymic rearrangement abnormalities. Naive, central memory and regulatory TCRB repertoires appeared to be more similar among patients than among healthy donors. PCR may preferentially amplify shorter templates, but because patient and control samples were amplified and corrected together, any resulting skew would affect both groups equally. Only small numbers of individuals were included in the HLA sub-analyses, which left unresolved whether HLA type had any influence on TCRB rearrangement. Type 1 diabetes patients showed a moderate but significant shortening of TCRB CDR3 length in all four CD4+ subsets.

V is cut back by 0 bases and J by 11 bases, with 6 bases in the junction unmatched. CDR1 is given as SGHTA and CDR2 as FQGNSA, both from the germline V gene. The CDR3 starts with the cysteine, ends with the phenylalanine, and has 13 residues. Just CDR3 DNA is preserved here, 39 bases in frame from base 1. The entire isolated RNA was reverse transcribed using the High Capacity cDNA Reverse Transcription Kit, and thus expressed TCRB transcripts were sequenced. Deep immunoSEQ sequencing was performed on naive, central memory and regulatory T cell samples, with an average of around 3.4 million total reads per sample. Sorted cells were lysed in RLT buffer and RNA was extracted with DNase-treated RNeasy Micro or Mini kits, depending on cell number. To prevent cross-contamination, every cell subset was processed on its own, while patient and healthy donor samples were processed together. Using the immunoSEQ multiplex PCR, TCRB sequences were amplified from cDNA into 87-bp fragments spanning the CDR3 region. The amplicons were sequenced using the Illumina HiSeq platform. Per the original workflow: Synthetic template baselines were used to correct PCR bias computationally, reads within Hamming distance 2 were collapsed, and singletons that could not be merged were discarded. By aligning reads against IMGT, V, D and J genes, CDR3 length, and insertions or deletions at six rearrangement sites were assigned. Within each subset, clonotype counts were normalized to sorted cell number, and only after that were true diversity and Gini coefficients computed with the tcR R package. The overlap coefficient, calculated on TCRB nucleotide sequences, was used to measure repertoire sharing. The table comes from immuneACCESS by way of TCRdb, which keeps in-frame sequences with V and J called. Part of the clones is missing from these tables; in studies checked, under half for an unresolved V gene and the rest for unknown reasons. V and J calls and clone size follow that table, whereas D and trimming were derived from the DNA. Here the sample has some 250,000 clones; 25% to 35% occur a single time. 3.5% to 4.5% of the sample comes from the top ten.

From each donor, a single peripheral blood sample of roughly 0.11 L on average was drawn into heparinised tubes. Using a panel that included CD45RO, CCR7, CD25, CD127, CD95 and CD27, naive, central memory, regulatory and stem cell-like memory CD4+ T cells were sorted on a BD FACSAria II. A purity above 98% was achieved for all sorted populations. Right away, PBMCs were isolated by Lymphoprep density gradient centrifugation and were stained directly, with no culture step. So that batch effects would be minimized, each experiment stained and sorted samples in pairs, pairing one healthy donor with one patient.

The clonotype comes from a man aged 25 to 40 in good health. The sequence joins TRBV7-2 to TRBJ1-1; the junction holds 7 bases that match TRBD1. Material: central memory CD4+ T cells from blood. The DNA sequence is TGTGCCAGCAGCTTAGCGCTGGGGGACAGCGCTTTCTTT. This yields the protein CASSLALGDSAFF.